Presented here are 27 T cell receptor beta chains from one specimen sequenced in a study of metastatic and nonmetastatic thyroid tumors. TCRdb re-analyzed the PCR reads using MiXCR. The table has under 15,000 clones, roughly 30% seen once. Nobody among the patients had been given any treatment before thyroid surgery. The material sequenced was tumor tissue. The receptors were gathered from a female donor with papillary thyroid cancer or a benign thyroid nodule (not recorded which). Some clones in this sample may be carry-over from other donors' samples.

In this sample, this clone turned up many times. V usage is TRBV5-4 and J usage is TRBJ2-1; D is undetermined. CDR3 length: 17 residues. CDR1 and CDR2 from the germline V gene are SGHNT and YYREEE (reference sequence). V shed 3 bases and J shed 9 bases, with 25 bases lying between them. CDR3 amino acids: CASSWLQFVGDSREQFF. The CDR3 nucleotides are TGTGCCAGCAGCTGGCTCCAATTTGTAGGTGATTCACGTGAGCAGTTCTTC.

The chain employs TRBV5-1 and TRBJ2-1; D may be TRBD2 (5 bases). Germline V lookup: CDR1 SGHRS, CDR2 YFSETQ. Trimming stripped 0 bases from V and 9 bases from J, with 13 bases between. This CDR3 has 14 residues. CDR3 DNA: TGCGCCAGCAGCTTGGCCGAAGGGAGCCGTGAGCAGTTCTTC. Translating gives CASSLAEGSREQFF.

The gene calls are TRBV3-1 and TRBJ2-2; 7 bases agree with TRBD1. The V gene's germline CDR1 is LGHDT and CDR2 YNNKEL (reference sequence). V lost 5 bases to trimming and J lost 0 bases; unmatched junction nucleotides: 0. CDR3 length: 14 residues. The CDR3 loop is CASSGQANTGELFF. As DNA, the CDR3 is TGTGCCAGCAGCGGACAGGCGAACACCGGGGAGCTGTTTTTT.

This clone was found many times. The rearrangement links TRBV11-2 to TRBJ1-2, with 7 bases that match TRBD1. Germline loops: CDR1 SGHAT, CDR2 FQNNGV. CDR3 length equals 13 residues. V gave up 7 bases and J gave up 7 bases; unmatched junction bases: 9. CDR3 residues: CASTRQGTSGYTF. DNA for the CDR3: TGTGCCAGCACCAGACAGGGTACGAGTGGCTACACCTTC.

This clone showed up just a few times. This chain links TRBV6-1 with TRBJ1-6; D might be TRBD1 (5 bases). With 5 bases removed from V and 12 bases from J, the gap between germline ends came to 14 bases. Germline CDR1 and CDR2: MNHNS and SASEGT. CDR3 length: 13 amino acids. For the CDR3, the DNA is TGTGCCAGCAGTTTAGGGAGGGGTTTACCCCTCCACTTT. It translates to CASSLGRGLPLHF.

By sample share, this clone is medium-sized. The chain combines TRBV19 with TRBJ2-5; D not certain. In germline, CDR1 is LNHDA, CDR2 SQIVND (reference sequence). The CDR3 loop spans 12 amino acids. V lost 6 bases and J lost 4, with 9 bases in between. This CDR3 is CASSSRGETQYF. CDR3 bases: TGTGCCAGTAGCAGTCGTGGAGAGACCCAGTACTTC.

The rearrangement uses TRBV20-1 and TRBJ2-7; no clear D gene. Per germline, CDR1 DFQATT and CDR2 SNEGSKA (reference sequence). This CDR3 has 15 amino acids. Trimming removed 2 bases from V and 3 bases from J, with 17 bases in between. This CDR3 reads CSARIGLPGVYEQYF. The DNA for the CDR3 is TGCAGTGCTAGAATCGGGCTCCCTGGGGTCTACGAGCAGTACTTC.

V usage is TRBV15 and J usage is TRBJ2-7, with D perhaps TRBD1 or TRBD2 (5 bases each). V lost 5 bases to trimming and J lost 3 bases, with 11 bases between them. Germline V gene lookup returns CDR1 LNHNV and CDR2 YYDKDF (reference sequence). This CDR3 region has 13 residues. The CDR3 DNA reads TGTGCCACCAGCCCGGGACGGCGCTACGAGCAGTACTTC. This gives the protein CATSPGRRYEQYF.

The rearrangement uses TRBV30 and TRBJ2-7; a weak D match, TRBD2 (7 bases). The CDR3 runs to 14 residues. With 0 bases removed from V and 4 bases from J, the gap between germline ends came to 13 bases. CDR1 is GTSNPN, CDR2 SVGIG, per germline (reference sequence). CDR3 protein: CAWSVPRGGYEQYF. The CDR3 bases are TGTGCCTGGAGTGTGCCCAGGGGAGGGTACGAGCAGTACTTC.

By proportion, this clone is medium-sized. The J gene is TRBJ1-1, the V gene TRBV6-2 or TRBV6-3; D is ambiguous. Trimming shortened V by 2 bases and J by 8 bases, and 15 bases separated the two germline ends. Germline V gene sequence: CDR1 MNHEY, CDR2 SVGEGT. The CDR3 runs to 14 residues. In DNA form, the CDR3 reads TGTGCCAGCAGTTACCCGGGCCCGACGGGAGAAGCTTTCTTT. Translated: CASSYPGPTGEAFF.

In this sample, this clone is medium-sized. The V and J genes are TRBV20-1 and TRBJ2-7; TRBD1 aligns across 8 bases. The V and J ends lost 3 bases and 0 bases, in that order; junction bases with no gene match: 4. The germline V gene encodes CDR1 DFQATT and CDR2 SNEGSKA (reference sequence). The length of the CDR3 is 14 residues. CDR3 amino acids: CSASLGQGSYEQYF. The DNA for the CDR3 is TGCAGTGCTAGCTTAGGACAGGGCTCCTACGAGCAGTACTTC.

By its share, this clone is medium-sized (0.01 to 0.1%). CDR3 region: CASSEETGSSNEQFF. The CDR3 region has the DNA TGTGCCAGCAGTGAAGAAACAGGGAGTTCCAATGAGCAGTTCTTC. The rearrangement joins TRBV6-1 to TRBJ2-1, with D maybe TRBD1 (6 bases). The CDR3 extends over 15 amino acids. Germline-derived CDR1 and CDR2 are MNHNS and SASEGT. V was cut by 1 base and J by 6 bases, with 13 bases left in between.

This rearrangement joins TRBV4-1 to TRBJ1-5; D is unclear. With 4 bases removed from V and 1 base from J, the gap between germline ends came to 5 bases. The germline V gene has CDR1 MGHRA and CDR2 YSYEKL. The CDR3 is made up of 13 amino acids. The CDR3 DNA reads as TGCGCCAGCAGCCTAATGAGCAATCAGCCCCAGCATTTT. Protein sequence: CASSLMSNQPQHF.

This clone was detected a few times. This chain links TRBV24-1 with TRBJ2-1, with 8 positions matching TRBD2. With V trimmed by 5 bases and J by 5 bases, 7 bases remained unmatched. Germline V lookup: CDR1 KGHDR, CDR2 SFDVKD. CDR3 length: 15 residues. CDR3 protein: CATSVQAGVHNEQFF. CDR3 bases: TGTGCCACCAGTGTTCAAGCGGGAGTCCACAATGAGCAGTTCTTC.

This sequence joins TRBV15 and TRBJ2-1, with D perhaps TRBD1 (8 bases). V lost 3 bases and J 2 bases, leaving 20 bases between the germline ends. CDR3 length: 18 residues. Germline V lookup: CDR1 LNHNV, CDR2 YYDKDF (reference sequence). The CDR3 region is CATSRDRDSGGPYNEQFF. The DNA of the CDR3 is TGTGCCACCAGCAGGGACAGGGATTCGGGGGGACCCTACAATGAGCAGTTCTTC.

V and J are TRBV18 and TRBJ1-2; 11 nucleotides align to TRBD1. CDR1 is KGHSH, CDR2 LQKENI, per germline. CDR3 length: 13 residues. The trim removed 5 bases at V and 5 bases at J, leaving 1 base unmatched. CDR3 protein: CASSGDRGYGYTF. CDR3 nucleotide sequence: TGTGCCAGCTCAGGGGACAGGGGGTATGGCTACACCTTC. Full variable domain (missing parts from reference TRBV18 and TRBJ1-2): NAGVMQNPRHLVRRRGQEARLRCSPMKGHSHVYWYRQLPEEGLKFMVYLQKENIIDESGMPKERFSAEFPKEGPSILRIQQVVRGDSAAYFCASSGDRGYGYTFGSGTRLTVV.

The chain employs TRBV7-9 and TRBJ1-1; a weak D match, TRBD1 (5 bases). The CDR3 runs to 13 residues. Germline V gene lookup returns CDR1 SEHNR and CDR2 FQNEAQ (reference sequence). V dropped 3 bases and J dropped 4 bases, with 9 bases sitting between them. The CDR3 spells CASSFAGGTEAFF. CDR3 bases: TGTGCCAGCAGCTTTGCCGGGGGCACTGAAGCTTTCTTT.

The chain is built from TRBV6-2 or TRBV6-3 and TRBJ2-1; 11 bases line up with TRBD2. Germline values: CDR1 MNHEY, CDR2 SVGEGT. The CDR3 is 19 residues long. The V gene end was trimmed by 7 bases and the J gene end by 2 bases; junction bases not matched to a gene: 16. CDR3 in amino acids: CASTQRGLAGGVPYNEQFF. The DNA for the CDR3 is TGTGCCAGCACCCAAAGGGGGCTAGCGGGAGGCGTTCCCTACAATGAGCAGTTCTTC.

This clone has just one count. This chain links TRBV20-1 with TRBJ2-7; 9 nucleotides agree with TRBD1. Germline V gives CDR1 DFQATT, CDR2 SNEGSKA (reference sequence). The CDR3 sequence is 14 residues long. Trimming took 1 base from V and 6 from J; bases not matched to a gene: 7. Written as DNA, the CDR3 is TGCAGTGCTAGAGGGGACAGGGTTGCTGGCGAGCAGTACTTC. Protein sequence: CSARGDRVAGEQYF.

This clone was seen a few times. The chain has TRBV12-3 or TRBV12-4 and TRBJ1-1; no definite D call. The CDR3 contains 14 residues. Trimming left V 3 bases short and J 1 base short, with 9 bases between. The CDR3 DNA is TGTGCCAGCAGTTTCTCAGGAACGAACACTGAAGCTTTCTTT. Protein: CASSFSGTNTEAFF.

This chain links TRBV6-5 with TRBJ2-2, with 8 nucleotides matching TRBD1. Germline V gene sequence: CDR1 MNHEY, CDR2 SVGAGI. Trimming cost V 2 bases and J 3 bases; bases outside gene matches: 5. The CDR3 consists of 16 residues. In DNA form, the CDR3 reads TGTGCCAGCAGTTACGTCAGGGGGCTGGACACCGGGGAGCTGTTTTTT. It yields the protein CASSYVRGLDTGELFF.

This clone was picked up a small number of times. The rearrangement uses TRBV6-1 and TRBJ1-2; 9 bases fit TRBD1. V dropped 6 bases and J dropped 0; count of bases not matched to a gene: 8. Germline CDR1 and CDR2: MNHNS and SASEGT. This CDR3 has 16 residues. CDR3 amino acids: CASRVPGTGSNYGYTF. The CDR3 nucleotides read TGTGCCAGCAGAGTCCCGGGGACAGGGTCTAACTATGGCTACACCTTC.

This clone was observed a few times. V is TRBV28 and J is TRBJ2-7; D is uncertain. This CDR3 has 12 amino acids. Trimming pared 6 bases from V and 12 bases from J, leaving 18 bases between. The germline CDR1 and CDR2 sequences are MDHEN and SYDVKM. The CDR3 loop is CASSTPGKWWYF. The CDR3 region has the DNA TGTGCCAGCAGCACCCCGGGTAAGTGGTGGTACTTC.

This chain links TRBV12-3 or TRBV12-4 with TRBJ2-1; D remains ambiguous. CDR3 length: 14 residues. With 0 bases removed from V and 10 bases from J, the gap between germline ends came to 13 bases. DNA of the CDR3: TGTGCCAGCAGTTTAGCTAGCTTGAGCTGGGAGCAGTTCTTC. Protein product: CASSLASLSWEQFF.

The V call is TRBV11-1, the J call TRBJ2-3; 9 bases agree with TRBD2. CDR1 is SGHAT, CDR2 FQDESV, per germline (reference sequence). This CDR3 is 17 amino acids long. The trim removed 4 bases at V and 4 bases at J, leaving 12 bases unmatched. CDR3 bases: TGTGCCAGCAGCTCCCGATGGTTAGCGGGAGCCTCAGATACGCAGTATTTT. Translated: CASSSRWLAGASDTQYF.

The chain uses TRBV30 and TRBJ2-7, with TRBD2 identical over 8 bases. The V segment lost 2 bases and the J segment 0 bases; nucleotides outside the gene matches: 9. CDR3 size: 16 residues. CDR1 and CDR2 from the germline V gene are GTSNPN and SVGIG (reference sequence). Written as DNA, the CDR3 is TGTGCCTGGAGTTCGAGCGGGAGCCAAAGCTCCTACGAGCAGTACTTC. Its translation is CAWSSSGSQSSYEQYF. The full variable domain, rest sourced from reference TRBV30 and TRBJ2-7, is SQTIHQWPATLVQPVGSPLSLECTVEGTSNPNLYWYRQAAGRGLQLLFYSVGIGQISSEVPQNLSASRPQDRQFILSSKKLLLSDSGFYLCAWSSSGSQSSYEQYFGPGTRLTVT.

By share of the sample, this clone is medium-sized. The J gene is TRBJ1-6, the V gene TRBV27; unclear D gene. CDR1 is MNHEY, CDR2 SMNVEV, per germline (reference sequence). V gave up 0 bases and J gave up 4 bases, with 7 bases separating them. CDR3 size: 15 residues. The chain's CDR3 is CASSLSWLYNSPLHF. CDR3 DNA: TGTGCCAGCAGTTTATCGTGGCTGTATAATTCACCCCTCCACTTT.